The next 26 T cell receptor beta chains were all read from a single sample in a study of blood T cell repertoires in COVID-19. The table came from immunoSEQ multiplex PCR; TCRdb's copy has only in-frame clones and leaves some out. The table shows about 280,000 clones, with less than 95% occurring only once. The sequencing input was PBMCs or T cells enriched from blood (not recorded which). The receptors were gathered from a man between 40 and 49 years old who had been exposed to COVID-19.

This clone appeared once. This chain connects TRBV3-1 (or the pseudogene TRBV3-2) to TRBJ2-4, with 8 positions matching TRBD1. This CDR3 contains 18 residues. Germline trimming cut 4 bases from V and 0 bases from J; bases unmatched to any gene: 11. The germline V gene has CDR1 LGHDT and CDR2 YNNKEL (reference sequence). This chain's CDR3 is CASSPSRDRWVAKNIQYF. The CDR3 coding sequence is TGTGCCAGCAGCCCGTCCCGGGACAGGTGGGTAGCCAAAAACATTCAGTACTTC.

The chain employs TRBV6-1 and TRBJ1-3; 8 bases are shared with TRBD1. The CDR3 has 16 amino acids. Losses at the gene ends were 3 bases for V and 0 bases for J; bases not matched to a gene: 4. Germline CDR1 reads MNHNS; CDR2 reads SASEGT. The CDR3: CASSDPGGSSGNTIYF. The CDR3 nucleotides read TGTGCCAGCAGTGACCCAGGGGGCAGCTCTGGAAACACCATATATTTT.

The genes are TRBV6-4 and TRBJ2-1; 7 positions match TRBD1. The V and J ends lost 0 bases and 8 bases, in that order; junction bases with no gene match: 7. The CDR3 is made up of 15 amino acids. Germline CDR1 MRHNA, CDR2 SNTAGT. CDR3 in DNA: TGTGCCAGCAGTGACTCAGGGACAGAGTCCGATGAGCAGTTCTTC. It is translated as CASSDSGTESDEQFF.

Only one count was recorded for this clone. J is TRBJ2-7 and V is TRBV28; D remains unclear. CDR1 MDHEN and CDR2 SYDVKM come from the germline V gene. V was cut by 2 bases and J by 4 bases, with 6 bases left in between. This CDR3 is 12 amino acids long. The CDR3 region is CASSLPRYEQYF. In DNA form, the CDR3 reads TGTGCCAGCAGTTTACCCCGGTACGAGCAGTACTTC.

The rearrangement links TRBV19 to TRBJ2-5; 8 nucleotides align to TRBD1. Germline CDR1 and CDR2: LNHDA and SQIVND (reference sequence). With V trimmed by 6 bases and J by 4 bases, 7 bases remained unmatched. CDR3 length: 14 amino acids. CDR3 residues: CASRKGQGRETQYF. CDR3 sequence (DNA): TGTGCCAGTAGGAAAGGACAGGGACGAGAGACCCAGTACTTC.

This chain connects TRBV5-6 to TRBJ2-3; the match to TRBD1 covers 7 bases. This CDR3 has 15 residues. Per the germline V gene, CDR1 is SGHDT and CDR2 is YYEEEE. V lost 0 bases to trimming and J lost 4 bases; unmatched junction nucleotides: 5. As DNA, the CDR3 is TGTGCCAGCAGCTTGGATGACAGGGACCCAGATACGCAGTATTTT. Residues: CASSLDDRDPDTQYF.

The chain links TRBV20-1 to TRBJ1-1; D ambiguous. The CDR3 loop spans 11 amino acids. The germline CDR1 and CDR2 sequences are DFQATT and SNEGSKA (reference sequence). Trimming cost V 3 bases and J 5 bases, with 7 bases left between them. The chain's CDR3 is CSASRGTEAFF. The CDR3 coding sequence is TGCAGTGCTAGCCGGGGAACTGAAGCTTTCTTT.

This CDR3 is CASSSDSNYEQYF. DNA of the CDR3: TGTGCCAGCAGTTCCGACAGCAACTACGAGCAGTACTTC. The chain is built from TRBV6-5 and TRBJ2-7, with a possible D match to TRBD1 (5 bases). In germline, CDR1 is MNHEY, CDR2 SVGAGI. The CDR3 loop spans 13 amino acids. V was cut by 4 bases and J by 3 bases, with 10 bases left in between.

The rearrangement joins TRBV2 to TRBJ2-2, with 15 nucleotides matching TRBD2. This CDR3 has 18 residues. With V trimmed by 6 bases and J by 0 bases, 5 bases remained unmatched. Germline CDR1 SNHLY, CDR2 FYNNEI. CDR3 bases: TGTGCCAGCAGCCTGGGACTAGCGGGAGGCTCGAACACCGGGGAGCTGTTTTTT. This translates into CASSLGLAGGSNTGELFF.

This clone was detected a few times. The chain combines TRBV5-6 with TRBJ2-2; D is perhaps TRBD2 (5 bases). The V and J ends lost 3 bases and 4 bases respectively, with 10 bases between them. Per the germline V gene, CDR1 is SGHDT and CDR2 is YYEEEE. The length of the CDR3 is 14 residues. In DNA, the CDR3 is TGTGCCAGCAGCTCAGCGGTATTCACCGGGGAGCTGTTTTTT. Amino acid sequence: CASSSAVFTGELFF.

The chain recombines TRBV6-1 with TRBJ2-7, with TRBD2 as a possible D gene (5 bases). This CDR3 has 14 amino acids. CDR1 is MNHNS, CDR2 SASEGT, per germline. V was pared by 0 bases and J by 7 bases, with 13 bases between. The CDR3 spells CASSEAHVPGEQYF. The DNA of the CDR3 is TGTGCCAGCAGTGAAGCCCACGTCCCGGGAGAGCAGTACTTC.

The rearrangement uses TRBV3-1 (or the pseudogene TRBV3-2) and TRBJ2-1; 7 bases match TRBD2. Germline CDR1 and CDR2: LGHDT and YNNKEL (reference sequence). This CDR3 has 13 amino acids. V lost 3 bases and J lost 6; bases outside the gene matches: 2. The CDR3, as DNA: TGTGCCAGCAGCCAGCGGACTAGCAATGAGCAGTTCTTC. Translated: CASSQRTSNEQFF.

CDR3 nucleotides: TGTGCCACTACATACGTCGGGGGTTTCCCAGATACGCAGTATTTT. Translation gives CATTYVGGFPDTQYF. The chain has TRBV6-5 and TRBJ2-3, with a tentative D call TRBD2 (6 bases). This CDR3 spans 15 amino acids. Trimming pared 10 bases from V and 4 bases from J, leaving 21 bases between. CDR1 MNHEY and CDR2 SVGAGI come from the germline V gene.

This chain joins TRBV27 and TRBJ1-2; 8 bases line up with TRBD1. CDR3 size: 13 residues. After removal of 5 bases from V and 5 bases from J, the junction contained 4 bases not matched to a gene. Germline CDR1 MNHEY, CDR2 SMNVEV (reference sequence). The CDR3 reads CASSRTGLYGYTF. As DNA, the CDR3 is TGTGCCAGCAGTAGGACAGGGCTGTATGGCTACACCTTC.

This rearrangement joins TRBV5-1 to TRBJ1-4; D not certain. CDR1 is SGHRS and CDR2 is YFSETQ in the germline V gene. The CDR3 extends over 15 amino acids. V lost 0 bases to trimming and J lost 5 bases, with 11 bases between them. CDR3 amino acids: CASSLAFGPNEKLFF. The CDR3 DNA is TGCGCCAGCAGCTTGGCCTTTGGCCCCAATGAAAAACTGTTTTTT.

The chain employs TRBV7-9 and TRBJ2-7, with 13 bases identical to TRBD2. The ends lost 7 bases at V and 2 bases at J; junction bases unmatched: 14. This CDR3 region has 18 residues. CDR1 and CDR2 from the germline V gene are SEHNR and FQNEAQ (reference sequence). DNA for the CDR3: TGTGCCAGCACCCAAAGGGACATAACTAGCGGGAGGGCCTACGAGCAGTACTTC. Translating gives CASTQRDITSGRAYEQYF.

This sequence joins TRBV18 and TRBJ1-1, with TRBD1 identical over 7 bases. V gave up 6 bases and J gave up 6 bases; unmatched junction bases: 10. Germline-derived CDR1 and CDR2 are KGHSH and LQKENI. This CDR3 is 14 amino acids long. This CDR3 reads CASSPTGVASEAFF. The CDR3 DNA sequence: TGTGCCAGCTCGCCAACAGGGGTGGCTTCTGAAGCTTTCTTT.

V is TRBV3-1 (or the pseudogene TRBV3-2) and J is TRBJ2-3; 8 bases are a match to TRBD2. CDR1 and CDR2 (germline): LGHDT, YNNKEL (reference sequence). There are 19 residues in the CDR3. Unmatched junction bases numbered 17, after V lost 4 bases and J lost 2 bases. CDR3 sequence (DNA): TGTGCCAGCAGCCCATATTCCCGGTCTAGCGGGTTTTCCACAGATACGCAGTATTTT. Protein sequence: CASSPYSRSSGFSTDTQYF.

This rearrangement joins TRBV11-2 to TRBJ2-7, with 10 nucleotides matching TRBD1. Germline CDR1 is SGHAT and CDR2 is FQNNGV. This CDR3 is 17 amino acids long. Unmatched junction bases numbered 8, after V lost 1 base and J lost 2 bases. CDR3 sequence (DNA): TGTGCCAGCAGCTTAGTGGGACAGGGGACCGGAGCCTACGAGCAGTACTTC. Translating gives CASSLVGQGTGAYEQYF.

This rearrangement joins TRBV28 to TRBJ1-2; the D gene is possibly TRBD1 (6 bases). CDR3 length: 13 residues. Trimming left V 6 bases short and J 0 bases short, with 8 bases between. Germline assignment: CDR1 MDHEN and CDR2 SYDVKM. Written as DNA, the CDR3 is TGTGCCAGCAGGGACAGCACTAACTATGGCTACACCTTC. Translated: CASRDSTNYGYTF.

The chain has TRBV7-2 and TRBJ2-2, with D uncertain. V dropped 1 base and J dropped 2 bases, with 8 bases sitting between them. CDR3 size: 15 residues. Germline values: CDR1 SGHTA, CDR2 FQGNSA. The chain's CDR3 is CASSLVTANTGELFF. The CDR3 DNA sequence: TGTGCCAGCAGCTTAGTTACAGCCAACACCGGGGAGCTGTTTTTT.

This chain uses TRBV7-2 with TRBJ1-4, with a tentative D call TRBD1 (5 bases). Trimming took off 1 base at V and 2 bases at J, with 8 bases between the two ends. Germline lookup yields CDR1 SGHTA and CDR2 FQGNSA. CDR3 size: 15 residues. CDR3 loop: CASSLGRGTNEKLFF. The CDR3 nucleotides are TGTGCCAGCAGCTTAGGTCGGGGGACTAATGAAAAACTGTTTTTT.

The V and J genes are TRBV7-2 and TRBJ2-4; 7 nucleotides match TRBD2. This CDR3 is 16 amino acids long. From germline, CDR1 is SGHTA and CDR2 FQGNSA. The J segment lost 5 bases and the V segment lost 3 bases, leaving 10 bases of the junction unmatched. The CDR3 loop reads CASSFQSGRPENIQYF. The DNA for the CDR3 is TGTGCCAGCAGCTTTCAGTCCGGGAGGCCCGAAAACATTCAGTACTTC.

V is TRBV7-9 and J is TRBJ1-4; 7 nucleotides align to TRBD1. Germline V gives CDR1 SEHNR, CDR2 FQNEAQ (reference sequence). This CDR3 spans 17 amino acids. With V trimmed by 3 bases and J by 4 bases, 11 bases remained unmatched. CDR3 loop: CASSFWLGGVSNEKLFF. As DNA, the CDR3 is TGTGCCAGCAGCTTTTGGTTAGGGGGCGTTAGTAATGAAAAACTGTTTTTT.

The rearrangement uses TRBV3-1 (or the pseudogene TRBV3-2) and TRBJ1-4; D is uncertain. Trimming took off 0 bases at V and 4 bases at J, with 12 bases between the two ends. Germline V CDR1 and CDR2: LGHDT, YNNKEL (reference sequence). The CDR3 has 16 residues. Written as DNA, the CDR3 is TGTGCCAGCAGCCAAGAGTTGCAGGTGGATAATGAAAAACTGTTTTTT. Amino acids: CASSQELQVDNEKLFF.

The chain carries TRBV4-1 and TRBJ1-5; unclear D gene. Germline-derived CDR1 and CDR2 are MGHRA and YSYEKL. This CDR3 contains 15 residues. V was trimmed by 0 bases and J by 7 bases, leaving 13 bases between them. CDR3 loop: CASSQDPGEEQPQHF. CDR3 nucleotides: TGCGCCAGCAGCCAAGATCCCGGGGAGGAGCAGCCCCAGCATTTT.